This T cell receptor beta chain is from a study of lymphopenia after photon versus proton radiotherapy. General observations from the study: Photon-treated patients lost naive T cells and TCR diversity; proton-treated stayed stable. Oligoclonal CD8+ Temra expansion after nadir drove photon patients' diversity drop. Larger post-nadir TCR diversity loss correlated inversely with survival in deceased patients. Only patients who died were analyzed for survival; proton advantage is unproven.

On this clone: The antigen is undetermined.

Only in-frame clones appear in the TCRdb table, and some are missing; sequencing was by immunoSEQ multiplex PCR. The sample carries around 26,000 clones, about four fifths recorded once. This CDR3 has 14 amino acids. Per the germline V gene, CDR1 is MNHNY and CDR2 is SVGAGI (reference sequence). Trimming took 6 bases from V and 2 from J, leaving 13 bases between them. The sample in question was peripheral blood, obtained from a patient treated with photon-based radiotherapy. J is TRBJ2-5 and V is TRBV6-6; the D is unclear. This TCR was sampled from a man in his fifties with gastric cancer. The CDR3 sequence is CASRVESWQETQYF. Written as DNA, the CDR3 is TGTGCCAGCAGGGTCGAAAGTTGGCAAGAGACCCAGTACTTC.